Listed below are T cell receptor beta chains from one sample, sequenced in a study of regulatory T cells in long-lasting Graves disease. A single record per CDR3 protein comes from TCRdb applying MiXCR to the multiplex PCR reads. This table holds 350,000 to 450,000 distinct CDR3 sequences, approximately 15% found once. The sample was also reused in another study, on T cells in Graves' hyperthyroidism and ophthalmopathy.

The sequencing used peripheral blood mononuclear cells (PBMCs), collected at new diagnosis, from a patient treated with antithyroid drugs. The receptors originated from a man aged 40-50 years with Graves disease. Each CDR3 is given with its conserved first and last residue. Each record gives: J gene, V gene, clone size, D gene, CDR3 DNA, CDR3 protein. D genes are given only for firm matches. Clone size is stated in some rows and not others, as once, few, many or a class when expanded.

J gene: TRBJ2-7
V gene: TRBV4-2
clone size: few
D gene: .
CDR3 DNA: TGTGCCAGCAGCCTAACTAGCAGGGGGGTCGAGCAGTACTTC
CDR3 protein: CASSLTSRGVEQYF

J gene: TRBJ2-3
V gene: TRBV27
clone size: .
D gene: TRBD2
CDR3 DNA: TGTGCCAGCAGTACTAGACTAGCGGGGAGGCAGGGAGATACGCAGTATTTT
CDR3 protein: CASSTRLAGRQGDTQYF

J gene: TRBJ2-1
V gene: TRBV5-1
clone size: many
D gene: .
CDR3 DNA: TGCGCCAGCAGCTTGGGGGGTACGAATGAGCAGTTCTTC
CDR3 protein: CASSLGGTNEQFF

J gene: TRBJ1-1
V gene: TRBV6-9
clone size: many
D gene: .
CDR3 DNA: TGTGCCAGCAGTTACTCCCAGACAGGCATTGAAGCTTTCTTT
CDR3 protein: CASSYSQTGIEAFF

J gene: TRBJ1-5
V gene: TRBV19
clone size: .
D gene: .
CDR3 DNA: TGTGCCAGTAGTATCGGGTGGAGCAATCAGCCCCAGCATTTT
CDR3 protein: CASSIGWSNQPQHF

J gene: TRBJ2-7
V gene: TRBV6-2/TRBV6-3
clone size: few
D gene: .
CDR3 DNA: TGTGCCAGCAGTTACTCGCTCGGGAATCTCTACGAGCAGTACTTC
CDR3 protein: CASSYSLGNLYEQYF

J gene: TRBJ2-7
V gene: TRBV7-9
clone size: many
D gene: .
CDR3 DNA: TGCGCCAGCAGCTTGCAGGGCACCTACGAGCAGTACTTC
CDR3 protein: CASSLQGTYEQYF

J gene: TRBJ2-7
V gene: TRBV29-1
clone size: many
D gene: TRBD2
CDR3 DNA: TGCAGCGTTGTTCCTAGCGGGGTTTACGAGCAGTACTTC
CDR3 protein: CSVVPSGVYEQYF

J gene: TRBJ1-4
V gene: TRBV9
clone size: many
D gene: TRBD1
CDR3 DNA: TGTGCCAGCAGCCAGGACAGGGCCCGAGAAAAACTGTTTTTT
CDR3 protein: CASSQDRAREKLFF

J gene: TRBJ2-7
V gene: TRBV15
clone size: many
D gene: TRBD2
CDR3 DNA: TGTGCCACCAGTAAAAGGACTAGCGGGGCCTACGAGCAGTACTTC
CDR3 protein: CATSKRTSGAYEQYF

J gene: TRBJ2-2
V gene: TRBV20-1
clone size: many
D gene: .
CDR3 DNA: TGCAGTGCTAGTGGGCCGAACACCGGGGAGCTGTTTTTT
CDR3 protein: CSASGPNTGELFF

J gene: TRBJ2-5
V gene: TRBV27
clone size: few
D gene: TRBD2
CDR3 DNA: TGTGCCACCCGACTAGCGGAGACGCAATTGGAGACCCAGTACTTC
CDR3 protein: CATRLAETQLETQYF

J gene: TRBJ1-3
V gene: TRBV28
clone size: many
D gene: .
CDR3 DNA: TGTGCCAGCAGTTTATCTCTGCGTTCTGGAAACACCATATATTTT
CDR3 protein: CASSLSLRSGNTIYF

J gene: TRBJ1-2
V gene: TRBV12-3/TRBV12-4
clone size: many
D gene: .
CDR3 DNA: TGTGCCAGCAGCCCCGATACGTACTATGGCTACACCTTC
CDR3 protein: CASSPDTYYGYTF

J gene: TRBJ2-7
V gene: TRBV10-3
clone size: .
D gene: .
CDR3 DNA: TGTGCCATCAGTGGAGCTGACACCTCCTACGAGCAGTACTTC
CDR3 protein: CAISGADTSYEQYF

J gene: TRBJ2-7
V gene: TRBV28
clone size: many
D gene: .
CDR3 DNA: TGTGCCAGCACCCGCCGGGGGGCGGCGGGCACCTACGAGCAGTACTTC
CDR3 protein: CASTRRGAAGTYEQYF

J gene: TRBJ1-1
V gene: TRBV5-1
clone size: many
D gene: TRBD1
CDR3 DNA: TGCGCCAGCAGCGACCAAGGGGGCCTGACGAACACTGAAGCTTTCTTT
CDR3 protein: CASSDQGGLTNTEAFF

J gene: TRBJ1-2
V gene: TRBV11-2
clone size: many
D gene: .
CDR3 DNA: TGTGCCAGCAGTTTGGACGCAGCATTCGGCTACACCTTC
CDR3 protein: CASSLDAAFGYTF

J gene: TRBJ2-7
V gene: TRBV5-1
clone size: many
D gene: .
CDR3 DNA: TGCGCCAGCAGCTTGTCCGGGGCCTACGAGCAGTACTTC
CDR3 protein: CASSLSGAYEQYF

J gene: TRBJ2-7
V gene: TRBV18
clone size: many
D gene: .
CDR3 DNA: TGTGCCAGCTCACGGGAACAGGGTCTCTACGAGCAGTACTTC
CDR3 protein: CASSREQGLYEQYF

J gene: TRBJ1-1
V gene: TRBV19
clone size: few
D gene: .
CDR3 DNA: TGTGCCAGTAGTACCGGTCCTAACATGAACACTGAAGCTTTCTTT
CDR3 protein: CASSTGPNMNTEAFF

J gene: TRBJ2-1
V gene: TRBV7-9
clone size: .
D gene: .
CDR3 DNA: TGTGCCAGCAGCTTCGAGAAGCAGTTCTTC
CDR3 protein: CASSFEKQFF

J gene: TRBJ2-5
V gene: TRBV25-1
clone size: .
D gene: .
CDR3 DNA: TGTGCCAGCAGTGTGGCAGGGGTGGAGACCCAGTACTTC
CDR3 protein: CASSVAGVETQYF

J gene: TRBJ1-5
V gene: TRBV20-1
clone size: many
D gene: .
CDR3 DNA: TGCAGTGCTAGCCAGGGGCGACAGCCCCAGCATTTT
CDR3 protein: CSASQGRQPQHF

J gene: TRBJ2-3
V gene: TRBV11-2
clone size: many
D gene: TRBD2
CDR3 DNA: TGTGCCAGCAGCTTAGTGGGAGGGCTGAATACGCAGTATTTT
CDR3 protein: CASSLVGGLNTQYF

J gene: TRBJ1-2
V gene: TRBV7-9
clone size: few
D gene: .
CDR3 DNA: TGTGCCAGCAGCCGGGGGGAAGGCTATGGCTACACCTTC
CDR3 protein: CASSRGEGYGYTF